One sample yielded the 23 T cell receptor beta chains listed below, sequenced in a study of cytomegalovirus exposure and HLA in healthy donors. The PCR employed 60 Vbeta primers together with 13 Jbeta primers. Some clones are missing from TCRdb's copy, which holds only in-frame ones; the method was immunoSEQ multiplex PCR. The sample lists some 190,000 clones; about four fifths were seen once. The sequencing input was PBMCs. The origin of the receptors is a woman aged 25 to 39 in good health and CMV-seronegative.

In the case of this clone: Other DNA sequences in the sample encode the same CDR3. V usage is TRBV5-1 and J usage is TRBJ1-1; weak D call: TRBD1 (5 bases). Germline V gene data show CDR1 as SGHRS and CDR2 as YFSETQ. This CDR3 region has 13 residues. V was trimmed by 4 bases and J by 3 bases, leaving 10 bases between them. The CDR3 DNA sequence: TGCGCCAGCAGCCTCACAGGCGACACTGAAGCTTTCTTT. This translates into CASSLTGDTEAFF.

The chain couples TRBV7-2 to TRBJ2-3; TRBD2 aligns across 9 bases. Germline V lookup: CDR1 SGHTA, CDR2 FQGNSA. V was clipped by 3 bases and J by 4 bases; unmatched bases: 11. CDR3 length: 17 residues. CDR3 DNA: TGTGCCAGCAGCTTTCTGTCCGCGGGGGGGCGTGCAGATACGCAGTATTTT. Translation: CASSFLSAGGRADTQYF. Based on the CDR3 plus reference TRBV7-2 and TRBJ2-3, the full variable domain is GAGVSQSPSNKVTEKGKDVELRCDPISGHTALYWYRQSLGQGLEFLIYFQGNSAPDKSGLPSDRFSAERTGGSVSTLTIQRTQQEDSAVYLCASSFLSAGGRADTQYFGPGTRLTVL.

This chain joins TRBV6-5 and TRBJ2-7, with TRBD2 matching 8 bases. CDR3 length equals 14 residues. Germline V CDR1 and CDR2: MNHEY, SVGAGI. The ends lost 5 bases at V and 3 bases at J; junction bases unmatched: 6. CDR3 sequence: CASSPGLGVYEQYF. For the CDR3, the DNA is TGTGCCAGCAGTCCGGGACTAGGGGTCTACGAGCAGTACTTC.

The CDR3 spells CASSSRGQAYEQYF. The CDR3 DNA reads TGTGCCAGCAGTTCTCGGGGACAGGCCTACGAGCAGTACTTC. The chain couples TRBV7-2 to TRBJ2-7; 8 bases line up with TRBD1. Looked up from germline, CDR1 is SGHTA and CDR2 is FQGNSA. V gave up 6 bases and J gave up 2 bases; unmatched junction bases: 6. The CDR3 sequence is 14 residues long.

This clone was recorded a few times. V usage is TRBV4-1 and J usage is TRBJ2-1; TRBD1 matches 7 bases. The V segment lost 4 bases and the J segment 7 bases; nucleotides outside the gene matches: 4. The germline CDR1 and CDR2 sequences are MGHRA and YSYEKL. The CDR3 runs 13 residues. DNA of the CDR3: TGCGCCAGCAGCCTTAAGACAGGGAATGAGCAGTTCTTC. Residues: CASSLKTGNEQFF.

The rearrangement joins TRBV5-6 to TRBJ1-3; 9 nucleotides line up with TRBD1. The junction had 2 bases not matched to a gene; V was cut back by 2 bases and J by 2 bases. The germline CDR1 and CDR2 sequences are SGHDT and YYEEEE. The CDR3 consists of 15 residues. The CDR3 sequence is CASSFTGGAGNTIYF. As DNA, the CDR3 is TGTGCCAGCAGCTTTACAGGGGGCGCTGGAAACACCATATATTTT.

J is TRBJ2-2 and V is TRBV7-3; tentative D call: TRBD2 (5 bases). V was pared by 5 bases and J by 4 bases, with 5 bases between. The CDR3 spans 12 residues. CDR1 SGHTA and CDR2 FQGTGA come from the germline V gene. The CDR3 loop reads CASSTSTGELFF. CDR3 DNA sequence: TGTGCCAGCAGCACTAGCACCGGGGAGCTGTTTTTT.

V and J are TRBV6-4 and TRBJ2-1; 9 bases are shared with TRBD2. This CDR3 has 15 amino acids. Trimming took 0 bases from V and 5 from J; bases not matched to a gene: 2. Looked up from germline, CDR1 is MRHNA and CDR2 is SNTAGT. The CDR3 bases are TGTGCCAGCAGTGACTCAGCGGGGGGACACAATGAGCAGTTCTTC. Translating gives CASSDSAGGHNEQFF.

V usage is TRBV5-1 and J usage is TRBJ1-1; D is uncertain. V lost 0 bases and J 2 bases, leaving 5 bases between the germline ends. The V gene's germline CDR1 is SGHRS and CDR2 YFSETQ. This CDR3 is built from 13 residues. This chain's CDR3 is CASSLVSNTEAFF. For the CDR3, the DNA is TGCGCCAGCAGCTTGGTGAGTAACACTGAAGCTTTCTTT.

CDR3 coding DNA: TGCGCCAGCAGCCAAGATAGATGGGGGCTTTCACCCCTCCACTTT. Translated: CASSQDRWGLSPLHF. The J gene is TRBJ1-6, the V gene TRBV4-1; TRBD1 might be the D (6 bases). Germline-derived CDR1 and CDR2 are MGHRA and YSYEKL. The V end lost 0 bases, the J end lost 9 bases, and 12 bases lay between the germline ends. There are 15 residues in the CDR3.

The rearrangement uses TRBV27 and TRBJ2-7, with no clear D. V gave up 6 bases and J gave up 4 bases, with 10 bases separating them. There are 12 residues in the CDR3. Germline V gene sequence: CDR1 MNHEY, CDR2 SMNVEV (reference sequence). CDR3 region: CASRQFGYEQYF. The CDR3 DNA sequence: TGTGCCAGCAGACAGTTTGGGTACGAGCAGTACTTC.

Only a few counts were recorded for this clone. V gene TRBV5-1 combines with J gene TRBJ2-2; D is undetermined. The CDR3 extends over 14 amino acids. Trimming cost V 3 bases and J 1 base, with 7 bases left between them. Germline V gives CDR1 SGHRS, CDR2 YFSETQ. The CDR3 DNA is TGCGCCAGCAGCTCGACGGGGAACACCGGGGAGCTGTTTTTT. This translates into CASSSTGNTGELFF. The full variable domain, rest sourced from reference TRBV5-1 and TRBJ2-2, is KAGVTQTPRYLIKTRGQQVTLSCSPISGHRSVSWYQQTPGQGLQFLFEYFSETQRNKGNFPGRFSGRQFSNSRSEMNVSTLELGDSALYLCASSSTGNTGELFFGEGSRLTVL.

This clone appeared once. The chain carries TRBV4-2 and TRBJ2-2; the D gene is possibly TRBD2 (5 bases). CDR1 LGHNA and CDR2 YNFKEQ come from the germline V gene. The CDR3 sequence is 14 residues long. V was trimmed by 1 base and J by 2 bases, leaving 5 bases between them. The CDR3, as DNA: TGTGCCAGCAGCCAAGGACTAAACACCGGGGAGCTGTTTTTT. This codes for CASSQGLNTGELFF.

As regards this clone: The same CDR3 arises from other DNA sequences in this sample as well. The V call is TRBV5-1, the J call TRBJ2-7; no clear D. This CDR3 has 14 amino acids. V lost 4 bases, J lost 0 bases, and 11 bases lay in between. The germline V gene encodes CDR1 SGHRS and CDR2 YFSETQ. The CDR3 spells CASSLGGSSYEQYF. The CDR3 DNA reads TGCGCCAGCAGCCTGGGCGGCAGCTCCTACGAGCAGTACTTC.

This clone was recorded only once. The DNA of the CDR3 is TGTGCCAGCAGCCCTAGCGGTGGCTCCTACAATGAGCAGTTCTTC. Translating gives CASSPSGGSYNEQFF. The chain joins TRBV6-6 to TRBJ2-1; 7 bases agree with TRBD2. The V segment lost 6 bases and the J segment 0 bases; nucleotides outside the gene matches: 5. Germline V CDR1 and CDR2: MNHNY, SVGAGI (reference sequence). CDR3 length: 15 residues.

The chain combines TRBV27 with TRBJ2-3; TRBD2 might be the D (6 bases). Trimming stripped 4 bases from V and 5 bases from J, with 16 bases between. CDR1 is MNHEY, CDR2 SMNVEV, per germline (reference sequence). The length of the CDR3 is 15 residues. CDR3 in amino acids: CASSWAGGVVDTQYF. The DNA of the CDR3 is TGTGCCAGCAGTTGGGCCGGGGGAGTGGTAGATACGCAGTATTTT.

The V gene is TRBV9, the J gene TRBJ2-7; D is possibly TRBD1 (5 bases). Per the germline V gene, CDR1 is SGDLS and CDR2 is YYNGEE. V dropped 3 bases and J dropped 3 bases, with 13 bases sitting between them. The CDR3 consists of 14 residues. This CDR3 is CASSANPRVYEQYF. The DNA for the CDR3 is TGTGCCAGCAGCGCGAATCCCAGGGTCTACGAGCAGTACTTC.

The CDR3 coding sequence is TGCGCCAGCAGCCAAGTAGGAGGGGCTGGCACTGAAGCTTTCTTT. This encodes CASSQVGGAGTEAFF. The chain has TRBV4-3 and TRBJ1-1, with D possibly being TRBD1 (5 bases). CDR1 LGHNA and CDR2 YSLEER come from the germline V gene. The CDR3 contains 15 residues. Trimming stripped 1 base from V and 4 bases from J, with 13 bases between.

The chain recombines TRBV18 with TRBJ2-1; weak D call: TRBD1 (6 bases). Germline CDR1 reads KGHSH; CDR2 reads LQKENI. Trimming removed 2 bases at V and 2 bases at J, with 10 bases between. This CDR3 is 15 amino acids long. The CDR3 reads CASSPFQGTYNEQFF. The DNA of the CDR3 is TGTGCCAGCTCACCATTCCAGGGGACCTACAATGAGCAGTTCTTC.

This clone was picked up one time. The CDR3 DNA reads as TGTGCCAGCAGCTTGGTGGGACAGGGCGGTACCGGGGAGCTGTTTTTT. Residues: CASSLVGQGGTGELFF. This chain uses TRBV7-8 with TRBJ2-2; TRBD1 aligns across 9 bases. CDR3 length: 16 amino acids. Germline-derived CDR1 and CDR2 are SGHVS and FQNEAQ. J lost 5 bases, V lost 3 bases, and 7 bases had no gene match.

The gene calls are TRBV2 and TRBJ1-4, with 9 positions matching TRBD1. CDR1 and CDR2 (germline): SNHLY, FYNNEI. J was trimmed by 7 bases and V by 7 bases; bases with no gene match: 4. The CDR3 covers 13 residues. The CDR3 loop reads CASTGTGSEKLFF. The CDR3 DNA reads TGTGCCAGCACCGGGACAGGGAGTGAAAAACTGTTTTTT.

This clone has a single count. V and J are TRBV6-5 and TRBJ2-1, with a tentative D call TRBD2 (5 bases). Germline CDR1 MNHEY, CDR2 SVGAGI. Trimming stripped 2 bases from V and 9 bases from J, with 11 bases between. CDR3 size: 13 residues. The CDR3 bases are TGTGCCAGCAGTTACGAGGGTTTGGGTGAGCAGTTCTTC. This sequence encodes CASSYEGLGEQFF.

The genes are TRBV7-3 and TRBJ2-7, with D possibly matching TRBD1 (5 bases). V shed 5 bases and J shed 6 bases, with 14 bases lying between them. Germline loops: CDR1 SGHTA, CDR2 FQGTGA. This CDR3 is 13 amino acids long. Here the CDR3 DNA reads TGTGCCAGCAGCCGTCAAGACAGTCGCGAGCAGTACTTC. This sequence encodes CASSRQDSREQYF. Complete variable domain (other parts from reference TRBV7-3 and TRBJ2-7): GAGVSQTPSNKVTEKGKYVELRCDPISGHTALYWYRQSLGQGPEFLIYFQGTGAADDSGLPNDRFFAVRPEGSVSTLKIQRTERGDSAVYLCASSRQDSREQYFGPGTRLTVT.